Sequencing of this T cell receptor beta chain was carried out in a study of cytomegalovirus exposure and HLA in healthy donors. Amplification used 60 Vbeta primers and 13 Jbeta primers. TCRdb's table, derived via immunoSEQ multiplex PCR, lists solely in-frame clones and lacks some. The data show approximately 61,000 clones, 75% to 85% seen once. This CDR3 region has 13 residues. V gave up 10 bases and J gave up 5 bases; unmatched junction bases: 9. Per the germline V gene, CDR1 is MDHEN and CDR2 is SYDVKM. The TCR originated in a man aged 45 to 65 in good health and CMV-seropositive. Sequencing was carried out using PBMCs. J is TRBJ2-7 and V is TRBV28; TRBD1 aligns across 9 bases. This CDR3 reads CATQRQGDHEQYF. The CDR3 nucleotides are TGTGCCACCCAACGACAGGGGGACCACGAGCAGTACTTC.